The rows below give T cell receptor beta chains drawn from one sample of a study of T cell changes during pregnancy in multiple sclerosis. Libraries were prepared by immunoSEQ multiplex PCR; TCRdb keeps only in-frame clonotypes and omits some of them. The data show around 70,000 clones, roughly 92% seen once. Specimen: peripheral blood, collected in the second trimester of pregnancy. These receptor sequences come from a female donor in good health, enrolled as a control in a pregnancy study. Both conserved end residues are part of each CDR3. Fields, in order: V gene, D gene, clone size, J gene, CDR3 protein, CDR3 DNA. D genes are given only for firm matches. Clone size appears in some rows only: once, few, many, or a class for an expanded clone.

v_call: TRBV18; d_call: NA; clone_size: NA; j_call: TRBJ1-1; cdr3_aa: CASSPGHLGTEAFF; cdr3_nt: TGTGCCAGCTCACCCGGACACTTAGGCACTGAAGCTTTCTTT
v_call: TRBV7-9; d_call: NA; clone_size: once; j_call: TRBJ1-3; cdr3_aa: CASSPGGSGNTIYF; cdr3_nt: TGTGCCAGCAGCCCGGGAGGTTCTGGAAACACCATATATTTT
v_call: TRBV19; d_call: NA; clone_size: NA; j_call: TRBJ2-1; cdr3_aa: CASSILQGRDEQFF; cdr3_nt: TGTGCCAGTAGTATCCTTCAGGGAAGGGATGAGCAGTTCTTC
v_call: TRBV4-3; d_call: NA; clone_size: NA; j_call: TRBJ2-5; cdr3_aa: CASSQEARMEGTQYF; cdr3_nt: TGCGCCAGCAGCCAAGAGGCTAGGATGGAGGGGACCCAGTACTTC
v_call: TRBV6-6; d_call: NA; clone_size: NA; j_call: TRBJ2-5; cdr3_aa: CASSTLIQTQYF; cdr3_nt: TGTGCCAGCAGTACCCTAATCCAGACCCAGTACTTC
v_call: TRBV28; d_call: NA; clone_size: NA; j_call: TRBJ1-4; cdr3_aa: CASTMGGATNEKLFF; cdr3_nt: TGTGCCAGCACCATGGGGGGGGCAACTAATGAAAAACTGTTTTTT
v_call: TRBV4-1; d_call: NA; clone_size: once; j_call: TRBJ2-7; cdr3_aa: CASSQGPYEQYF; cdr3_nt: TGCGCCAGCAGTCAGGGTCCCTACGAGCAGTACTTC
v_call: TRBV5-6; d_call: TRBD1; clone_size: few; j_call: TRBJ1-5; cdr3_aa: CASSLSLRQGGINQPQHF; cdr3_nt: TGTGCCAGCAGCTTGAGTCTACGACAGGGGGGGATCAATCAGCCCCAGCATTTT
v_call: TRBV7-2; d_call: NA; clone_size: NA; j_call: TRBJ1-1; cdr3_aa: CASSLDQITEAFF; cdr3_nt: TGTGCCAGCAGCTTAGACCAGATTACTGAAGCTTTCTTT
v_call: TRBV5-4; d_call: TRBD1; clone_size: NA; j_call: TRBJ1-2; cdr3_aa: CASSLNRGDGYTF; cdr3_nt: TGTGCCAGCAGCTTAAACAGGGGGGATGGCTACACCTTC
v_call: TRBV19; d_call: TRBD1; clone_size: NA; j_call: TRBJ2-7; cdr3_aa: CASSITGAEQYF; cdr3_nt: TGTGCCAGTAGTATTACAGGGGCCGAGCAGTACTTC
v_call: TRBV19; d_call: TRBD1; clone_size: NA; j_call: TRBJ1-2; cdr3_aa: CASSRQGVYGYTF; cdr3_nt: TGTGCCAGTAGTCGACAGGGGGTCTATGGCTACACCTTC
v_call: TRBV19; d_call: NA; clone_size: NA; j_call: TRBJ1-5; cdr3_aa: CASRTVDTQNWPQHF; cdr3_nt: TGTGCCAGTAGAACTGTCGACACGCAGAATTGGCCCCAGCATTTT
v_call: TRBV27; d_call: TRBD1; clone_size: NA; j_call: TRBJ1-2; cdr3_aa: CASSITGGDGYTF; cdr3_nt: TGTGCCAGCAGTATCACAGGGGGCGATGGCTACACCTTC
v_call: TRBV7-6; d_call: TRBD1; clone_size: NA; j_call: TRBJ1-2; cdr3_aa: CASSPGQGDYGYTF; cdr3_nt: TGTGCCAGCAGCCCCGGACAGGGGGACTATGGCTACACCTTC
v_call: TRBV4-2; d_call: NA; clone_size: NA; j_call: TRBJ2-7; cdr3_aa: CASSQAFGGPYEQYF; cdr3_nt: TGTGCCAGCAGCCAAGCCTTCGGGGGACCCTACGAGCAGTACTTC
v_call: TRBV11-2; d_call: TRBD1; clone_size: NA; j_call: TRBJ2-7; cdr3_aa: CASSLVRGFYEQYF; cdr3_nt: TGTGCCAGCAGCTTAGTCAGGGGGTTCTACGAGCAGTACTTC
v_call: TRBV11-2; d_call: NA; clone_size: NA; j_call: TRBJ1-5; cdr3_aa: CASSFAGSNQPQHF; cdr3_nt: TGTGCCAGCAGCTTCGCGGGAAGCAATCAGCCCCAGCATTTT
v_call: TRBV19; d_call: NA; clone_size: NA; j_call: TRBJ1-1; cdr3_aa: CASSKGNSRANTEAFF; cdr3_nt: TGTGCCAGTAGTAAGGGCAACAGCAGGGCGAACACTGAAGCTTTCTTT
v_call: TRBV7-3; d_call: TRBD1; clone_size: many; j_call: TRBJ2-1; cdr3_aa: CASSLRQGAYNEQFF; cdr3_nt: TGTGCCAGCAGCTTAAGACAGGGGGCCTACAATGAGCAGTTCTTC
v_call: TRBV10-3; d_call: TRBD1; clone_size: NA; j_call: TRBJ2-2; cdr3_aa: CAIRSGTVTGELFF; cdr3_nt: TGTGCCATCAGGTCCGGGACAGTCACCGGGGAGCTGTTTTTT
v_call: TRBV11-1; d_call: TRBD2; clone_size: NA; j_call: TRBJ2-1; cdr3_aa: CASSRRGAYNEQFF; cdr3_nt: TGTGCCAGCAGCCGACGGGGGGCCTACAATGAGCAGTTCTTC
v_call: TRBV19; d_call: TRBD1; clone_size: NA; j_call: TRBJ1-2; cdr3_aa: CASSIDRELNGYTF; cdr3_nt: TGTGCCAGTAGTATCGACAGGGAACTGAATGGCTACACCTTC
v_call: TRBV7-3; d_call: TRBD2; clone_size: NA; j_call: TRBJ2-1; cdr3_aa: CASRIAGGPLDNGQFF; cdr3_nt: TGTGCCAGCAGGATAGCGGGGGGCCCCTTAGACAATGGGCAGTTCTTC
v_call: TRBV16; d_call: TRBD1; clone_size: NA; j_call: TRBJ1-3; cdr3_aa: CASSQGQDSGNTIYF; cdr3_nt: TGTGCCAGCAGCCAAGGACAGGACTCTGGAAACACCATATATTTT
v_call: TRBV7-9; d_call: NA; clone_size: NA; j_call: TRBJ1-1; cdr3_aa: CASSLALRQDNTEAFF; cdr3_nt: TGTGCCAGCAGCTTAGCGCTAAGACAGGATAACACTGAAGCTTTCTTT
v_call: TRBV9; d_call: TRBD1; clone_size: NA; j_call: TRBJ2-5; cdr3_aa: CASSEGSRGPLVQETQYF; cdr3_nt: TGTGCCAGCAGCGAGGGAAGCAGGGGGCCTCTAGTCCAAGAGACCCAGTACTTC
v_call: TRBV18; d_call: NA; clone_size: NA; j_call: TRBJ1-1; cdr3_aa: CASSPGKTNTEAFF; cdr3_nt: TGTGCCAGCTCCCCCGGGAAGACGAACACTGAAGCTTTCTTT
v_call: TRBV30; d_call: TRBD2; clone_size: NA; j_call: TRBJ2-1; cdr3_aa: CAWSLAGGNNEQFF; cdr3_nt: TGTGCCTGGAGCCTAGCGGGGGGTAACAATGAGCAGTTCTTC
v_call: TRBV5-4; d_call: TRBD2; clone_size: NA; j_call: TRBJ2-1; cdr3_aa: CASSRTSGGGREQFF; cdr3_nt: TGTGCCAGCAGCAGGACTAGCGGGGGAGGTCGAGAGCAGTTCTTC
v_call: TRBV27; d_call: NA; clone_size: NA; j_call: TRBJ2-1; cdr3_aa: CASGSWGSGVTLEFF; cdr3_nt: TGTGCCAGCGGATCCTGGGGTAGCGGTGTAACGTTGGAGTTCTTC
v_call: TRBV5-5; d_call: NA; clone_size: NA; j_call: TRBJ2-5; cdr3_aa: CASSLAQETQYF; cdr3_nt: TGTGCCAGCAGCTTGGCACAAGAGACCCAGTACTTC
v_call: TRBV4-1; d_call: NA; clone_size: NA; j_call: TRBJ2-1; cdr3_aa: CASSQERASSSYNEQFF; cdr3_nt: TGCGCCAGCAGCCAAGAGAGGGCTTCCAGCTCCTACAATGAGCAGTTCTTC
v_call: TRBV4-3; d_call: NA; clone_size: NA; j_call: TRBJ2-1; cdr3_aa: CASSPNYYYNEQFF; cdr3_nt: TGCGCCAGCAGCCCGAATTACTACTACAATGAGCAGTTCTTC
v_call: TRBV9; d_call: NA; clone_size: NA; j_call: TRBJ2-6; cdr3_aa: CASSDGGLGWANVLTF; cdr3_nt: TGTGCCAGCAGCGATGGGGGCTTGGGCTGGGCCAACGTCCTGACTTTC